A selection of T cell receptor beta chains follows, all from one sample in a study of blood T cells in healthy people across ages. TCRdb reprocessed the 5' RACE reads with MiXCR, giving one entry per CDR3 protein. Of about 640,000 distinct CDR3 sequences listed, 58% are singletons. Sequencing was carried out using blood. The source is a man aged 55 to 69 in good health. The CDR3 runs from the conserved cysteine through the conserved F or W. Fields, in order: clone size, D gene, J gene, V gene, CDR3 protein, CDR3 DNA. A D gene is named only where the DNA matches it firmly. Not all rows give a size; the values are once, few, many and, for expanded clones, a class.

clone_size: few
d_call: .
j_call: TRBJ1-5
v_call: TRBV4-1
cdr3_aa: CASSQQGGHQPQHF
cdr3_nt: TGCGCCAGCAGCCAACAGGGTGGGCATCAGCCCCAGCATTTT

clone_size: .
d_call: .
j_call: TRBJ1-1
v_call: TRBV7-9
cdr3_aa: CASSLGRVMNTEAFF
cdr3_nt: TGTGCCAGCAGCTTAGGCAGGGTGATGAACACTGAAGCTTTCTTT

clone_size: few
d_call: .
j_call: TRBJ2-5
v_call: TRBV9
cdr3_aa: CASSTAGGETQYF
cdr3_nt: TGTGCCAGCAGCACCGCCGGGGGAGAGACCCAGTACTTC

clone_size: .
d_call: .
j_call: TRBJ2-4
v_call: TRBV12-3/TRBV12-4
cdr3_aa: CASSRGVREGGAKNIQYF
cdr3_nt: TGTGCCAGCAGTAGGGGAGTTCGCGAGGGGGGAGCCAAAAACATTCAGTACTTC

clone_size: .
d_call: .
j_call: TRBJ2-1
v_call: TRBV20-1
cdr3_aa: CSADLGARSYNEQFF
cdr3_nt: TGCAGTGCTGATTTGGGGGCTAGGTCCTACAATGAGCAGTTCTTC

clone_size: .
d_call: TRBD2
j_call: TRBJ2-1
v_call: TRBV3-1
cdr3_aa: CASSRRGGGGNNEQFF
cdr3_nt: TGTGCCAGCAGCCGACGCGGTGGCGGGGGTAACAATGAGCAGTTCTTC

clone_size: .
d_call: .
j_call: TRBJ2-7
v_call: TRBV4-1
cdr3_aa: CASSQDRGPIYEQYF
cdr3_nt: TGCGCCAGCAGCCAAGATCGGGGGCCGATCTACGAGCAGTACTTC

clone_size: .
d_call: .
j_call: TRBJ2-1
v_call: TRBV4-1
cdr3_aa: CASSQDLGHEQFF
cdr3_nt: TGCGCCAGCAGCCAAGATCTAGGCCATGAGCAGTTCTTC

clone_size: many
d_call: TRBD1
j_call: TRBJ2-2
v_call: TRBV4-1
cdr3_aa: CASSRGGQGPVGELFF
cdr3_nt: TGCGCCAGCAGCAGAGGGGGACAGGGGCCGGTCGGGGAGCTGTTTTTT

clone_size: many
d_call: .
j_call: TRBJ2-5
v_call: TRBV20-1
cdr3_aa: CSAGAETQYF
cdr3_nt: TGCAGTGCTGGTGCGGAGACCCAGTACTTC

clone_size: .
d_call: TRBD2
j_call: TRBJ2-3
v_call: TRBV7-2
cdr3_aa: CASNQRGPPYTQYF
cdr3_nt: TGTGCCAGCAACCAGCGGGGCCCACCGTATACGCAGTATTTT

clone_size: .
d_call: .
j_call: TRBJ2-7
v_call: TRBV7-9
cdr3_aa: CVSSPRGESYEQYF
cdr3_nt: TGTGTCAGCAGCCCCCGTGGGGAATCCTACGAGCAGTACTTC

clone_size: few
d_call: TRBD2
j_call: TRBJ2-1
v_call: TRBV29-1
cdr3_aa: CSVGTSGAAAEQFF
cdr3_nt: TGCAGCGTTGGGACTAGCGGGGCCGCGGCTGAGCAGTTCTTC

clone_size: .
d_call: .
j_call: TRBJ2-7
v_call: TRBV6-5
cdr3_aa: CASSRRPGAYEQYF
cdr3_nt: TGTGCCAGCAGCAGACGTCCGGGGGCCTACGAGCAGTACTTC

clone_size: .
d_call: TRBD1
j_call: TRBJ2-2
v_call: TRBV5-5
cdr3_aa: CASSSDDRGLTGELFF
cdr3_nt: TGTGCCAGCAGCTCGGACGACAGGGGGCTTACCGGGGAGCTGTTTTTT

clone_size: .
d_call: TRBD1
j_call: TRBJ2-7
v_call: TRBV7-9
cdr3_aa: CASSPGQAQEQYF
cdr3_nt: TGTGCCAGCAGCCCCGGACAGGCCCAGGAGCAGTACTTC

clone_size: few
d_call: TRBD2
j_call: TRBJ2-3
v_call: TRBV12-3/TRBV12-4
cdr3_aa: CASSFDPSGGFTQYF
cdr3_nt: TGTGCCAGCAGTTTCGACCCTAGCGGGGGGTTCACGCAGTATTTT

clone_size: .
d_call: .
j_call: TRBJ1-4
v_call: TRBV2
cdr3_aa: CASRRGSTNEKLFF
cdr3_nt: TGTGCCAGCAGACGGGGGTCAACAAATGAAAAACTGTTTTTT

clone_size: .
d_call: .
j_call: TRBJ2-1
v_call: TRBV19
cdr3_aa: CASSMGGGSEQFF
cdr3_nt: TGTGCCAGTAGTATGGGAGGGGGCAGTGAGCAGTTCTTC

clone_size: .
d_call: TRBD2
j_call: TRBJ2-3
v_call: TRBV6-1
cdr3_aa: CASSPPSGGIRDTQYF
cdr3_nt: TGTGCCAGCAGCCCCCCGAGCGGGGGGATTCGAGATACGCAGTATTTT

clone_size: few
d_call: .
j_call: TRBJ2-5
v_call: TRBV5-1
cdr3_aa: CASSWAGGYQETQYF
cdr3_nt: TGCGCCAGCAGCTGGGCAGGGGGGTACCAAGAGACCCAGTACTTC

clone_size: once
d_call: .
j_call: TRBJ2-1
v_call: TRBV20-1
cdr3_aa: CSARDRVNPAYNEQFF
cdr3_nt: TGCAGTGCTAGAGATCGTGTAAACCCGGCCTACAATGAGCAGTTCTTC

clone_size: .
d_call: .
j_call: TRBJ2-7
v_call: TRBV21-1
cdr3_aa: CASRTHRPSYEQYF
cdr3_nt: TGTGCCAGCAGAACTCACAGGCCTTCCTACGAGCAGTACTTC

clone_size: once
d_call: TRBD1
j_call: TRBJ1-4
v_call: TRBV20-1
cdr3_aa: CSALTGVREKLFF
cdr3_nt: TGCAGTGCCCTCACAGGGGTTCGGGAAAAACTGTTTTTT

clone_size: .
d_call: .
j_call: TRBJ1-5
v_call: TRBV15
cdr3_aa: CATSRVSHRQPQHF
cdr3_nt: TGTGCCACCAGCAGAGTTTCCCACCGACAGCCCCAGCATTTT

clone_size: few
d_call: TRBD1
j_call: TRBJ1-2
v_call: TRBV6-5
cdr3_aa: CASSTRQGAYGYTF
cdr3_nt: TGTGCCAGCAGTACGAGACAGGGGGCGTATGGCTACACCTTC

clone_size: once
d_call: TRBD1
j_call: TRBJ2-3
v_call: TRBV11-2
cdr3_aa: CASSTGTGGGDTQYF
cdr3_nt: TGTGCCAGCTCGACCGGGACAGGGGGTGGGGATACGCAGTATTTT

clone_size: few
d_call: .
j_call: TRBJ2-5
v_call: TRBV29-1
cdr3_aa: CSVDLGQETQYF
cdr3_nt: TGCAGCGTTGACCTAGGCCAAGAGACCCAGTACTTC

clone_size: .
d_call: .
j_call: TRBJ1-6
v_call: TRBV20-1
cdr3_aa: CSARATGTGSYNSPLHF
cdr3_nt: TGCAGCGCTAGAGCCACAGGGACGGGCTCCTATAATTCACCCCTCCACTTT

clone_size: few
d_call: .
j_call: TRBJ2-3
v_call: TRBV28
cdr3_aa: CASRGVDTQYF
cdr3_nt: TGTGCCAGTAGAGGGGTAGATACGCAGTATTTT

clone_size: once
d_call: .
j_call: TRBJ2-5
v_call: TRBV29-1
cdr3_aa: CSAISADSQEPQYF
cdr3_nt: TGCAGCGCGATTTCGGCGGACTCACAAGAGCCCCAGTACTTC

clone_size: .
d_call: TRBD2
j_call: TRBJ2-5
v_call: TRBV20-1
cdr3_aa: CSARGGGAEETQYF
cdr3_nt: TGCAGTGCTAGAGGCGGGGGGGCCGAAGAGACCCAGTACTTC

clone_size: .
d_call: TRBD2
j_call: TRBJ2-2
v_call: TRBV20-1
cdr3_aa: CSAPPWAGGKTGELFF
cdr3_nt: TGCAGTGCCCCCCCTTGGGCGGGGGGAAAAACCGGGGAGCTGTTTTTT

clone_size: .
d_call: .
j_call: TRBJ2-7
v_call: TRBV3-1
cdr3_aa: CASSQGRQGTYEQYF
cdr3_nt: TGTGCCAGCAGCCAAGGTCGCCAGGGAACCTACGAGCAGTACTTC

clone_size: .
d_call: .
j_call: TRBJ2-3
v_call: TRBV7-2
cdr3_aa: CASSPGLAHTDTQYF
cdr3_nt: TGTGCCAGCAGCCCCGGGCTAGCTCACACAGATACGCAGTATTTT

clone_size: .
d_call: .
j_call: TRBJ2-1
v_call: TRBV24-1
cdr3_aa: CATSGGTSYNEQFF
cdr3_nt: TGTGCCACCAGTGGTGGGACAAGTTACAATGAGCAGTTCTTC

clone_size: .
d_call: .
j_call: TRBJ2-7
v_call: TRBV3-1
cdr3_aa: CASSQGWGSYEQYF
cdr3_nt: TGTGCCAGCAGCCAGGGTTGGGGCTCCTACGAGCAGTACTTC

clone_size: .
d_call: .
j_call: TRBJ2-1
v_call: TRBV18
cdr3_aa: CASSPPTRVSYNEQFF
cdr3_nt: TGTGCCAGCTCACCACCGACGAGGGTCTCCTACAATGAGCAGTTCTTC

clone_size: .
d_call: .
j_call: TRBJ1-1
v_call: TRBV12-3/TRBV12-4
cdr3_aa: CASSFRRGNTEAFF
cdr3_nt: TGTGCCAGCAGTTTCCGCAGGGGGAACACTGAAGCTTTCTTT

clone_size: many
d_call: .
j_call: TRBJ2-1
v_call: TRBV11-3
cdr3_aa: CASSSASSSYNEQFF
cdr3_nt: TGTGCCAGCAGCTCCGCCTCGAGCTCCTACAATGAGCAGTTCTTC